The next 7 T cell receptor beta chains were all read from a single sample in a study of cytomegalovirus exposure and HLA in healthy donors. Both 60 Vbeta primers and 13 Jbeta primers went into the PCR. The assay was immunoSEQ multiplex PCR, and TCRdb's table has in-frame clones only and misses some. The data hold about 210,000 clones, with approximately 86% observed a single time. The sequenced sample consisted of PBMCs. The receptors shown here come from a young woman in good health and CMV-seronegative.

The chain uses TRBV7-9 and TRBJ1-2; TRBD1 matches 9 bases. This CDR3 has 16 residues. Germline V lookup: CDR1 SEHNR, CDR2 FQNEAQ (reference sequence). V lost 1 base and J lost 8; bases outside the gene matches: 11. The CDR3 DNA reads as TGTGCCAGCAGCTTAGAAGGCGCTAGACAGGGGGTCGGCTACACCTTC. Its translation is CASSLEGARQGVGYTF.

This rearrangement joins TRBV27 to TRBJ1-1; no clear D gene. Germline V CDR1 and CDR2: MNHEY, SMNVEV (reference sequence). V lost 4 bases to trimming and J lost 2 bases, with 17 bases between them. The CDR3 spans 16 residues. The CDR3 DNA reads as TGTGCCAGCAGTTCTTTCTTGGGCCCTCCCAACACTGAAGCTTTCTTT. This sequence encodes CASSSFLGPPNTEAFF.

This clone was seen once. The CDR3 DNA reads as TGTGCCAGCAGCTTGGGTCAGGTTTACGAGCAGTACTTC. Translated, it gives CASSLGQVYEQYF. V usage is TRBV5-5 and J usage is TRBJ2-7; D remains ambiguous. Germline V gene lookup returns CDR1 SGHKS and CDR2 YYEKEE (reference sequence). The V end lost 0 bases, the J end lost 4 bases, and 8 bases lay between the germline ends. The CDR3 runs to 13 residues.

The rearrangement uses TRBV27 and TRBJ2-1; D remains ambiguous. V was shortened by 3 bases and J by 0 bases, with 6 bases between the two germline ends. Per the germline V gene, CDR1 is MNHEY and CDR2 is SMNVEV (reference sequence). The CDR3 totals 14 residues. The CDR3 sequence is CASSLYNSYNEQFF. CDR3 in DNA: TGTGCCAGCAGTTTGTATAACTCCTACAATGAGCAGTTCTTC.

This rearrangement joins TRBV9 to TRBJ2-1; 11 positions match TRBD2. Trimming took 0 bases from V and 4 from J; bases not matched to a gene: 3. Per germline, CDR1 SGDLS and CDR2 YYNGEE. This CDR3 has 16 amino acids. The CDR3 nucleotides read TGTGCCAGCAGCGTAGCCAGGACTAGCGGGTACAATGAGCAGTTCTTC. Amino acids: CASSVARTSGYNEQFF.

This chain uses TRBV5-1 with TRBJ1-1, with a possible D match to TRBD1 (6 bases). This CDR3 is 13 amino acids long. V was cut by 5 bases and J by 1 base, with 9 bases left in between. Germline lookup yields CDR1 SGHRS and CDR2 YFSETQ. The DNA of the CDR3 is TGCGCCAGCAGGAGACAGGAGAACACTGAAGCTTTCTTT. This codes for CASRRQENTEAFF.

The chain employs TRBV19 and TRBJ2-7; 9 bases fit TRBD2. The germline V gene encodes CDR1 LNHDA and CDR2 SQIVND (reference sequence). This CDR3 region has 14 residues. Losses at the gene ends were 5 bases for V and 2 bases for J; bases not matched to a gene: 4. The CDR3 loop reads CASSPTSGPYEQYF. CDR3 DNA sequence: TGTGCCAGTAGTCCGACTAGCGGCCCCTACGAGCAGTACTTC.